A single sample is the source of the 6 T cell receptor beta chains below, sequenced in a study of T-cell reconstitution after alpha-beta-depleted transplantation in children. The library targeted TCRbeta and was prepared with unique molecular identifiers. From the PCR reads, TCRdb called clonotypes with MiXCR, one entry per CDR3 protein. The sample contains around 600,000 distinct CDR3 sequences, around a sixth of which appear only once. The material was PBMCs from the stem cell graft donor, obtained from the stem cell graft. These receptors came from a human donor who donated a stem cell graft to a child with acute myeloid leukemia.

In its sample, this clonotype was seen many times. The chain uses TRBV20-1 and TRBJ2-7; TRBD1 matches at 7 bases. The CDR3 contains 14 residues. Germline V gene data show CDR1 as DFQATT and CDR2 as SNEGSKA (reference sequence). V was clipped by 7 bases and J by 0 bases; unmatched bases: 9. The CDR3 coding sequence is TGCAGTGTCCCGGGACAGAGAAGCTCCTACGAGCAGTACGTC. It translates to CSVPGQRSSYEQYV.

In its sample, this clonotype was seen many times. This sequence joins TRBV27 and TRBJ1-2, with TRBD1 matching over 8 bases. The CDR3 length is 13 residues. V lost 3 bases, J lost 6 bases, and 3 bases stayed unmatched. The V gene's germline CDR1 is MNHEY and CDR2 SMNVEV (reference sequence). This chain's CDR3 is CASSFQGADGYTF. The CDR3 bases are TGTGCCAGCAGTTTTCAGGGGGCGGATGGCTACACCTTC.

V usage is TRBV6-5 and J usage is TRBJ2-1; 10 nucleotides align to TRBD1. This CDR3 is built from 15 residues. V lost 0 bases, J lost 9 bases, and 5 bases stayed unmatched. Germline V gene lookup returns CDR1 MNHEY and CDR2 SVGAGI. CDR3 loop: CASSYSGTGDGEQFF. CDR3 sequence (DNA): TGTGCCAGCAGTTACTCCGGGACAGGGGATGGTGAGCAGTTCTTC.

The chain combines TRBV6-2 or TRBV6-3 with TRBJ2-5; D call uncertain. The CDR3 sequence is 11 residues long. V lost 8 bases and J 7 bases, leaving 11 bases between the germline ends. Looked up from germline, CDR1 is MNHEY and CDR2 is SVGEGT. CDR3 in DNA: TGTGCCAGCGCAGGTCGACGGACCCAGTACTTC. Translating gives CASAGRRTQYF.

This clonotype has at least ten counts. The chain joins TRBV20-1 to TRBJ1-5; possibly TRBD1 for D (5 bases). There are 12 residues in the CDR3. From germline, CDR1 is DFQATT and CDR2 SNEGSKA (reference sequence). V was shortened by 6 bases and J by 4 bases, with 10 bases between the two germline ends. The DNA of the CDR3 is TGCAGTGCCCCAGGGCGTAATCAGCCCCAGCATTTT. Translated, it gives CSAPGRNQPQHF.

This clonotype has a handful of counts. The rearrangement joins TRBV28 to TRBJ2-7; 9 bases line up with TRBD1. This CDR3 spans 14 amino acids. Trimming at V came to 4 bases and at J to 5 bases, leaving 6 bases not matched to a gene. Germline V lookup: CDR1 MDHEN, CDR2 SYDVKM. The CDR3 here is CASSSQGQGNEQYV. The CDR3 DNA reads as TGTGCCAGCAGTTCCCAGGGACAGGGAAACGAGCAGTACGTC.